This entry lists 31 T cell receptor beta chains sequenced from one sample in a study of T cell responses to AZD1222 COVID-19 vaccine. Method: immunoSEQ multiplex PCR; TCRdb's copy keeps in-frame clones and lacks some. The sample consists of 120,000 or so clones, 85% to 90% of them appearing once. The source material was peripheral blood, sampled 28 days after the second AZD1222 dose. The receptor set was obtained from an adult who received the AZD1222 COVID-19 vaccine.

The genes are TRBV12-3 or TRBV12-4 and TRBJ1-1; unclear D gene. V dropped 2 bases and J dropped 6 bases, with 4 bases sitting between them. The CDR3 runs to 11 residues. In nucleotides, the CDR3 is TGTGCCAGCAGTTTACACTCTGAAGCTTTCTTT. This codes for CASSLHSEAFF.

V gene TRBV24-1 combines with J gene TRBJ2-1; no clear D. CDR1 and CDR2 from the germline V gene are KGHDR and SFDVKD. Trimming stripped 0 bases from V and 4 bases from J, with 9 bases between. The CDR3 contains 15 residues. The CDR3 is CATSDLQGSYNEQFF. The CDR3 nucleotides read TGTGCCACCAGTGATTTGCAAGGGTCTTACAATGAGCAGTTCTTC.

This clone has more than one count but fewer than ten. The rearrangement joins TRBV3-1 (or the pseudogene TRBV3-2) to TRBJ1-1; D might be TRBD1 (5 bases). This CDR3 is 14 amino acids long. Trimming left V 5 bases short and J 1 base short, with 11 bases between. CDR1 is LGHDT, CDR2 YNNKEL, per germline (reference sequence). This chain's CDR3 is CASSYLGGNTEAFF. The CDR3, as DNA: TGTGCCAGCAGCTATCTCGGGGGGAACACTGAAGCTTTCTTT.

The chain employs TRBV6-5 and TRBJ1-2; 7 nucleotides agree with TRBD1. The CDR3 sequence is 12 residues long. After removal of 4 bases from V and 6 bases from J, the junction contained 2 bases not matched to a gene. CDR1 MNHEY and CDR2 SVGAGI come from the germline V gene. The DNA for the CDR3 is TGTGCCAGCAGTTCCACAGGGGATGGCTACACCTTC. Its protein product is CASSSTGDGYTF.

The rearrangement uses TRBV29-1 and TRBJ1-1, with D maybe TRBD1 (6 bases). CDR1 and CDR2 (germline): SQVTM, ANQGSEA. The CDR3 length is 12 residues. Trimming left V 7 bases short and J 6 bases short, with 15 bases between. The CDR3 spells CSAGGGLPEAFF. The CDR3 nucleotides are TGCAGCGCTGGGGGGGGGCTTCCTGAAGCTTTCTTT.

A few counts support this clone. Germline is not matched at one junction end, which may reflect a read error. The CDR3 coding sequence is TGTGCCAGCATCTTAAAGCTGGGGGGGGCCTCTGACACAGATACGCAGTATTTT. This gives the protein CASILKLGGASDTDTQYF. The chain carries TRBV11-3 and TRBJ2-3; the D gene is possibly TRBD2 (7 bases). From germline, CDR1 is SGHNT and CDR2 YENEEA. The CDR3 is made up of 18 amino acids.

The gene calls are TRBV4-1 and TRBJ2-7; possibly TRBD1 for D (5 bases). CDR3 size: 15 residues. Trimming took 0 bases from V and 3 from J, leaving 12 bases between them. Germline V gene lookup returns CDR1 MGHRA and CDR2 YSYEKL. The CDR3 sequence: CASSQEVQAHYEQYF. The CDR3, as DNA: TGCGCCAGCAGCCAAGAAGTACAGGCGCACTACGAGCAGTACTTC.

The chain employs TRBV19 and TRBJ1-1; 7 bases fit TRBD1. After removal of 6 bases from V and 3 bases from J, the junction contained 7 bases not matched to a gene. This CDR3 region has 14 residues. Germline V CDR1 and CDR2: LNHDA, SQIVND (reference sequence). The CDR3 sequence is CASRPIDRDTEAFF. CDR3 coding DNA: TGTGCCAGTAGACCGATCGACAGGGACACTGAAGCTTTCTTT. Supplemented by reference TRBV19 and TRBJ1-1, the full variable domain reads DGGITQSPKYLFRKEGQNVTLSCEQNLNHDAMYWYRQDPGQGLRLIYYSQIVNDFQKGDIAEGYSVSREKKESFPLTVTSAQKNPTAFYLCASRPIDRDTEAFFGQGTRLTVV.

V is TRBV7-8 and J is TRBJ1-1; D is uncertain. With 3 bases removed from V and 0 bases from J, the gap between germline ends came to 11 bases. This CDR3 is built from 15 residues. CDR1 and CDR2 (germline): SGHVS, FQNEAQ. This CDR3 reads CASSFSGTLNTEAFF. Written as DNA, the CDR3 is TGTGCCAGCAGCTTCAGTGGAACCTTGAACACTGAAGCTTTCTTT. The whole variable domain, remainder taken from reference TRBV7-8 and TRBJ1-1, is GAGVSQSPRYKVAKRGQDVALRCDPISGHVSLFWYQQALGQGPEFLTYFQNEAQLDKSGLPSDRFFAERPEGSVSTLKIQRTQQEDSAVYLCASSFSGTLNTEAFFGQGTRLTVV.

V usage is TRBV10-1 and J usage is TRBJ1-3, with D perhaps matching TRBD1 (6 bases). This CDR3 region has 13 residues. The germline V and J ends were trimmed by 3 bases and 8 bases, with 11 bases remaining between them. Germline V gives CDR1 WNHNN, CDR2 SYGVQD (reference sequence). The CDR3, as DNA: TGCGCCAGCAGTGATTCGGGGGCTGACACCATATATTTT. Its translation: CASSDSGADTIYF.

The V and J genes are TRBV6-4 and TRBJ2-1, with TRBD2 matching 7 bases. The CDR3 length is 17 residues. The ends lost 5 bases at V and 6 bases at J; junction bases unmatched: 16. Germline V CDR1 and CDR2: MRHNA, SNTAGT. Here the CDR3 reads CASSPRTGTTIANEQFF. The CDR3 bases are TGTGCCAGCAGTCCACGAACCGGGACTACTATAGCCAATGAGCAGTTCTTC.

This clone is a singleton in its sample. The chain combines TRBV9 with TRBJ2-3; D unresolved. The CDR3 is 12 residues long. The V and J ends lost 0 bases and 4 bases respectively, with 3 bases between them. Germline CDR1 SGDLS, CDR2 YYNGEE. Written as DNA, the CDR3 is TGTGCCAGCAGCGTAGAGGCAGATACGCAGTATTTT. Its translation is CASSVEADTQYF.

The J gene is TRBJ2-7, the V gene TRBV9; 8 positions agree with TRBD1. Germline-derived CDR1 and CDR2 are SGDLS and YYNGEE. Unmatched junction bases numbered 11, after V lost 4 bases and J lost 5 bases. This CDR3 comprises 15 residues. DNA of the CDR3: TGTGCCAGCAGCCCCAGGGGGCAAGCAACCAACGAGCAGTACTTC. Translating gives CASSPRGQATNEQYF.

In its sample, this clone was seen once. This rearrangement joins TRBV5-1 to TRBJ2-5, with 8 bases fitting TRBD1. Per the germline V gene, CDR1 is SGHRS and CDR2 is YFSETQ. The CDR3 length is 14 residues. V dropped 2 bases and J dropped 4; count of bases not matched to a gene: 4. CDR3 sequence reads: CASSFQGARETQYF. The DNA of the CDR3 is TGCGCCAGCAGCTTCCAGGGGGCGCGAGAGACCCAGTACTTC. Full variable domain (rest looked up from reference TRBV5-1 and TRBJ2-5): KAGVTQTPRYLIKTRGQQVTLSCSPISGHRSVSWYQQTPGQGLQFLFEYFSETQRNKGNFPGRFSGRQFSNSRSEMNVSTLELGDSALYLCASSFQGARETQYFGPGTRLLVL.

This clone appeared once. The chain carries TRBV4-1 and TRBJ2-5; 10 bases are a match to TRBD2. The CDR3 runs 17 residues. Per germline, CDR1 MGHRA and CDR2 YSYEKL. Losses at the gene ends were 4 bases for V and 2 bases for J; bases not matched to a gene: 10. The CDR3, as DNA: TGCGCCAGCAGCCGTTTTCCGGGACTAGCGCTTCAAGAGACCCAGTACTTC. As protein: CASSRFPGLALQETQYF.

CDR3 loop: CASSGDWLSPLHF. The CDR3 nucleotides are TGCGCCAGCAGTGGGGACTGGCTCTCACCCCTCCACTTT. This rearrangement joins TRBV10-1 to TRBJ1-6; tentative D call: TRBD1 (5 bases). The CDR3 contains 13 residues. Trimming cost V 4 bases and J 10 bases, with 11 bases left between them. Germline V CDR1 and CDR2: WNHNN, SYGVQD (reference sequence).

This clone showed up just once. DNA of the CDR3: TGTGCCAGCAGTGGCCGGCAGGGAAACCGGCAGCCCCAGCATTTT. It specifies CASSGRQGNRQPQHF. J is TRBJ1-5 and V is TRBV2; TRBD1 might be the D (5 bases). Germline V gene sequence: CDR1 SNHLY, CDR2 FYNNEI. CDR3 size: 15 residues. The V end was cut by 4 bases, the J end by 7 bases, with 17 bases between.

CDR3 region: CASSLPPRGGRAGETQYF. The CDR3 coding sequence is TGTGCCAGCAGCCTCCCTCCAAGAGGAGGACGGGCTGGGGAGACCCAGTACTTC. The chain has TRBV4-2 and TRBJ2-5, with a possible D match to TRBD2 (5 bases). The germline V gene encodes CDR1 LGHNA and CDR2 YNFKEQ. There are 18 residues in the CDR3. Between the trimmed V and J ends, which lost 4 bases and 5 bases, there was a span of 26 bases.

The chain recombines TRBV19 with TRBJ1-2, with 10 bases lining up with TRBD1. V shed 6 bases and J 2 bases; nucleotides not matched to a gene: 9. The CDR3 extends over 16 amino acids. Germline V gene data show CDR1 as LNHDA and CDR2 as SQIVND (reference sequence). Here the CDR3 DNA reads TGTGCCAGTAGCCTAGCGACAGGGGGCGCGAACTATGGCTACACCTTC. This codes for CASSLATGGANYGYTF. The variable domain in full, completed from reference TRBV19 and TRBJ1-2, reads DGGITQSPKYLFRKEGQNVTLSCEQNLNHDAMYWYRQDPGQGLRLIYYSQIVNDFQKGDIAEGYSVSREKKESFPLTVTSAQKNPTAFYLCASSLATGGANYGYTFGSGTRLTVV.

This clone was counted a single time. The chain couples TRBV19 to TRBJ1-2, with 7 bases aligning to TRBD1. With 0 bases clipped from V and 11 bases from J, the junction kept 9 bases outside the gene matches. The V gene's germline CDR1 is LNHDA and CDR2 SQIVND (reference sequence). The CDR3 has 14 residues. The CDR3 coding sequence is TGTGCCAGTAGTATAGACCCGGACAGGTCTAAATACACCTTC. Encoded protein: CASSIDPDRSKYTF.

The J gene is TRBJ2-7, the V gene TRBV5-4; D is unclear. The CDR3 has 16 residues. CDR1 SGHNT and CDR2 YYREEE come from the germline V gene (reference sequence). V dropped 4 bases and J dropped 0 bases, with 17 bases sitting between them. This CDR3 reads CASSQGLRVNSYEQYF. The CDR3 DNA is TGTGCCAGCAGCCAAGGCCTCCGGGTTAACTCCTACGAGCAGTACTTC.

V and J are TRBV7-2 and TRBJ1-4; 8 bases map to TRBD1. CDR3 size: 13 residues. J was trimmed by 6 bases and V by 6 bases; bases with no gene match: 3. From germline, CDR1 is SGHTA and CDR2 FQGNSA. CDR3 residues: CASRDRGDEKLFF. In DNA, the CDR3 is TGTGCCAGCAGAGACAGGGGCGATGAAAAACTGTTTTTT.

The gene calls are TRBV7-9 and TRBJ1-1; D gene ambiguous. Looked up from germline, CDR1 is SEHNR and CDR2 is FQNEAQ (reference sequence). V was shortened by 10 bases and J by 0 bases, with 15 bases between the two germline ends. The CDR3 is 14 amino acids. DNA of the CDR3: TGTGCCATCCATCGCCGGGCGATGAACACTGAAGCTTTCTTT. It encodes CAIHRRAMNTEAFF.

The rearrangement joins TRBV5-1 to TRBJ1-2; D is unclear. V shed 0 bases and J shed 6 bases, with 15 bases lying between them. The germline gives CDR1 SGHRS, CDR2 YFSETQ. CDR3 size: 15 residues. DNA for the CDR3: TGCGCCAGCAGCTTGGTTCGGGTAGGGTTGGATGGCTACACCTTC. Its translation: CASSLVRVGLDGYTF. The whole variable domain, remainder taken from reference TRBV5-1 and TRBJ1-2, is KAGVTQTPRYLIKTRGQQVTLSCSPISGHRSVSWYQQTPGQGLQFLFEYFSETQRNKGNFPGRFSGRQFSNSRSEMNVSTLELGDSALYLCASSLVRVGLDGYTFGSGTRLTVV.

This clone was counted once. The chain is built from TRBV2 and TRBJ2-7; no clear D. V was cut by 10 bases and J by 3 bases, with 16 bases left in between. Germline CDR1 is SNHLY and CDR2 is FYNNEI. The CDR3 sequence is 13 residues long. CDR3 DNA: TGTGCCACCCTCGTAGTCGGAGACTACGAGCAGTACTTC. Amino acids: CATLVVGDYEQYF. The whole variable domain, filled in from reference TRBV2 and TRBJ2-7, reads EPEVTQTPSHQVTQMGQEVILRCVPISNHLYFYWYRQILGQKVEFLVSFYNNEISEKSEIFDDQFSVERPDGSNFTLKIRSTKLEDSAMYFCATLVVGDYEQYFGPGTRLTVT.

This clone was picked up one time. The chain links TRBV9 to TRBJ2-1; D remains ambiguous. The germline V gene has CDR1 SGDLS and CDR2 YYNGEE. The CDR3 loop spans 15 amino acids. V dropped 4 bases and J dropped 2 bases, with 13 bases sitting between them. CDR3 DNA sequence: TGTGCCAGCAGCCCCTTCCGGCAGCCCTACAATGAGCAGTTCTTC. Protein: CASSPFRQPYNEQFF.

The CDR3 is CAISPGQSSYEQYF. In DNA form, the CDR3 reads TGTGCCATCAGTCCGGGACAGAGTTCCTACGAGCAGTACTTC. The chain couples TRBV10-3 to TRBJ2-7; 7 bases are a match to TRBD1. The V and J ends lost 5 bases and 1 base, in that order; junction bases with no gene match: 5. Germline CDR1 ENHRY, CDR2 SYGVKD. CDR3 length: 14 residues.

The chain combines TRBV7-9 with TRBJ2-7; maybe TRBD2 (6 bases). Trimming took 4 bases from V and 1 from J, leaving 14 bases between them. Germline CDR1 is SEHNR and CDR2 is FQNEAQ (reference sequence). CDR3 size: 15 residues. The CDR3 reads CASSSAGTGSYEQYF. The CDR3 DNA reads TGTGCCAGCAGCTCGGCCGGGACTGGTTCCTACGAGCAGTACTTC. Full variable domain (outside the CDR3, taken from reference TRBV7-9 and TRBJ2-7): DTGVSQNPRHKITKRGQNVTFRCDPISEHNRLYWYRQTLGQGPEFLTYFQNEAQLEKSRLLSDRFSAERPKGSFSTLEIQRTEQGDSAMYLCASSSAGTGSYEQYFGPGTRLTVT.

The chain couples TRBV19 to TRBJ2-1, with a possible D match to TRBD1 (5 bases). This CDR3 is 15 amino acids long. The V and J ends lost 6 bases and 0 bases respectively, with 12 bases between them. CDR1 is LNHDA and CDR2 is SQIVND in the germline V gene (reference sequence). The CDR3 protein is CASSTDRGSYNEQFF. The CDR3 bases are TGTGCCAGTAGCACCGACAGAGGCTCCTACAATGAGCAGTTCTTC.

The V gene is TRBV7-9, the J gene TRBJ2-2; the D call may be TRBD1 or TRBD2 (6 bases each). V lost 9 bases, J lost 5 bases, and 28 bases lay in between. CDR1 SEHNR and CDR2 FQNEAQ come from the germline V gene (reference sequence). The CDR3 is made up of 18 amino acids. The CDR3 sequence: CARQPTTGGGPGTGELFF. In DNA form, the CDR3 reads TGTGCCAGGCAACCAACGACCGGGGGCGGGCCGGGGACCGGGGAGCTGTTTTTT.

CDR3 coding DNA: TGTGCCAGCAGGGGGACAGGGTTGAGTTCACCCCTCCACTTT. Translating it yields CASRGTGLSSPLHF. This sequence joins TRBV25-1 and TRBJ1-6; 9 positions match TRBD1. The CDR3 runs to 14 residues. J gave up 9 bases and V 6 bases, and 6 bases lay outside the gene matches. CDR1 and CDR2 from the germline V gene are MGHDK and SYGVNS.